These T cell receptor beta chains were read from a single sample in a study of T-cell memory formation after mild COVID-19. TCRdb recomputed calls from the 5' RACE reads with MiXCR, one row per CDR3 protein. This table holds approximately 150,000 distinct CDR3 sequences, about 5.5% found once. Sequencing input: PBMCs or a T cell subset sorted from them (not recorded which). These receptors originate from an adult woman who had mild COVID-19 (a few samples of this study predate the infection). Cell type and time point are not known. Each CDR3 is given without its conserved first and last residue. D genes are given only for firm matches.

j_call: TRBJ2-2
v_call: TRBV11-2
d_call: TRBD1
cdr3_aa: ASSFQTGINTGELF

j_call: TRBJ2-6
v_call: TRBV12-3/TRBV12-4
d_call: -
cdr3_aa: AIWKRALPSGANVLT

j_call: TRBJ2-5
v_call: TRBV7-2
d_call: -
cdr3_aa: ASSPQGRETQY

j_call: TRBJ2-2
v_call: TRBV4-1
d_call: -
cdr3_aa: ASSQRGQTNTGELF

j_call: TRBJ2-7
v_call: TRBV19
d_call: TRBD2
cdr3_aa: ASSIGRYSAGGSYEQY

j_call: TRBJ1-1
v_call: TRBV4-2
d_call: -
cdr3_aa: ASSRETAFNTEAF

j_call: TRBJ2-3
v_call: TRBV19
d_call: -
cdr3_aa: ASSKAGHTDTQY

j_call: TRBJ2-1
v_call: TRBV4-1
d_call: TRBD2
cdr3_aa: ASSRLTSGGINEQF

j_call: TRBJ2-3
v_call: TRBV18
d_call: TRBD2
cdr3_aa: ASSPLSGGETQY

j_call: TRBJ1-5
v_call: TRBV4-2
d_call: -
cdr3_aa: ASSQDSFLVAAGQH

j_call: TRBJ1-2
v_call: TRBV30
d_call: -
cdr3_aa: AWRPQGSSYGYT

j_call: TRBJ2-6
v_call: TRBV6-5
d_call: -
cdr3_aa: ASRFQRLGRFAGNVSGANVLT

j_call: TRBJ1-1
v_call: TRBV7-9
d_call: -
cdr3_aa: ASSFGRGAF

j_call: TRBJ2-7
v_call: TRBV7-9
d_call: -
cdr3_aa: ASSSTEHGSYEQY

j_call: TRBJ1-1
v_call: TRBV11-2
d_call: -
cdr3_aa: ASSPSGIMNTEAF

j_call: TRBJ2-7
v_call: TRBV12-3/TRBV12-4
d_call: -
cdr3_aa: ASRRGRTDPYEQY

j_call: TRBJ1-4
v_call: TRBV5-1
d_call: -
cdr3_aa: ASSDPTNEKLF

j_call: TRBJ2-2
v_call: TRBV20-1
d_call: -
cdr3_aa: SARDRPGELF

j_call: TRBJ2-5
v_call: TRBV5-1
d_call: -
cdr3_aa: ASSLTPAQETQY

j_call: TRBJ2-4
v_call: TRBV7-1
d_call: -
cdr3_aa: ASSSQETLAKNIQY

j_call: TRBJ1-2
v_call: TRBV7-9
d_call: TRBD1
cdr3_aa: ASSSHRGRNYGYT

j_call: TRBJ2-7
v_call: TRBV11-2
d_call: TRBD1
cdr3_aa: ASSLSAGTGTSYEQY

j_call: TRBJ2-1
v_call: TRBV3-1
d_call: -
cdr3_aa: ASSRVSGTRQF

j_call: TRBJ2-1
v_call: TRBV4-1
d_call: TRBD2
cdr3_aa: ASSLPLKGRSGAAYNEQF

j_call: TRBJ2-5
v_call: TRBV7-2
d_call: TRBD2
cdr3_aa: ASSLAPGGETQY

j_call: TRBJ1-5
v_call: TRBV12-3/TRBV12-4
d_call: -
cdr3_aa: ASTFGAQPQH

j_call: TRBJ1-3
v_call: TRBV7-3
d_call: -
cdr3_aa: ASSLSGLLITGNTIY

j_call: TRBJ1-1
v_call: TRBV30
d_call: TRBD1
cdr3_aa: AWMGQLNTEAF

j_call: TRBJ2-5
v_call: TRBV12-3/TRBV12-4
d_call: TRBD1
cdr3_aa: ASSLAGTGGQETQY

j_call: TRBJ2-7
v_call: TRBV20-1
d_call: TRBD2
cdr3_aa: SAALAIEQY

j_call: TRBJ1-2
v_call: TRBV7-9
d_call: TRBD1
cdr3_aa: ASSVTGANYGYT